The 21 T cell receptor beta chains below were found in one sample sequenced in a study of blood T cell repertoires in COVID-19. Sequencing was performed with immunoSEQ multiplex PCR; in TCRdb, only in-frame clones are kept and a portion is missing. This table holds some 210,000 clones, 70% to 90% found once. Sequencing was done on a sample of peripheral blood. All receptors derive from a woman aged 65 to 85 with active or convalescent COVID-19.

The CDR3, as DNA: TGTGCCAGCAGAACAACAGGGGCCTATGGCTACACCTTC. It specifies CASRTTGAYGYTF. The chain recombines TRBV27 with TRBJ1-2, with 7 bases fitting TRBD1. CDR1 and CDR2 (germline): MNHEY, SMNVEV (reference sequence). There are 13 residues in the CDR3. V shed 6 bases, J shed 4 bases, and the junction held 5 bases outside the gene matches.

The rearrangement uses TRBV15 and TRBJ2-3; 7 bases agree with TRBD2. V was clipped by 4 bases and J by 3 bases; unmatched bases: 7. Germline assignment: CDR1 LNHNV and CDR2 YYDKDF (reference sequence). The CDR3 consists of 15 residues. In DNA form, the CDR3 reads TGTGCCACCAGCACGCGGACTAGTCTGACAGATACGCAGTATTTT. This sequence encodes CATSTRTSLTDTQYF.

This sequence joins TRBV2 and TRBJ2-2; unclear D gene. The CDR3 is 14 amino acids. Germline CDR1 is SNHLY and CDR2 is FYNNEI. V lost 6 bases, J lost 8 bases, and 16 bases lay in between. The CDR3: CASSQETSQGELFF. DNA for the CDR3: TGTGCCAGCAGCCAGGAAACCTCCCAGGGGGAGCTGTTTTTT.

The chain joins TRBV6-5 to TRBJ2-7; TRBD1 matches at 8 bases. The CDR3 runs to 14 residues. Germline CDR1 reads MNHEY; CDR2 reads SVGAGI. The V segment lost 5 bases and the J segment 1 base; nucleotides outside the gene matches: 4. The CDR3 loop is CASSPRDRSYEQYF. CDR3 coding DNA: TGTGCCAGCAGTCCCCGGGACAGGTCCTACGAGCAGTACTTC.

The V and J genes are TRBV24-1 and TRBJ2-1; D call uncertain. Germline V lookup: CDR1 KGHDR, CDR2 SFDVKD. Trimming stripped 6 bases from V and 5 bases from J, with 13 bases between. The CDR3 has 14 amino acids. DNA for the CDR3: TGTGCCACCAGTAATGGAGCGCAAAACAATGAGCAGTTCTTC. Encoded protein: CATSNGAQNNEQFF.

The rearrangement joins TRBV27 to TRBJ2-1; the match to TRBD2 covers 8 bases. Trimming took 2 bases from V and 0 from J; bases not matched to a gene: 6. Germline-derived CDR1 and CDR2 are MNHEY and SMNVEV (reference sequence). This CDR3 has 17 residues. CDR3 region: CASSLPSAGVSYNEQFF. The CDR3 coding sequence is TGTGCCAGCAGTTTACCCTCAGCGGGGGTCTCCTACAATGAGCAGTTCTTC.

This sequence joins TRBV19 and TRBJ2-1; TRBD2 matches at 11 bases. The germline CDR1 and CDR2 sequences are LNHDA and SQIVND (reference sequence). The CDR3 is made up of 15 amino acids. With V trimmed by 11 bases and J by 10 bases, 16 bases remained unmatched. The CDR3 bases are TGTGCCTCCACCCCCTGGCTAGCGGGAGGTGGGGAGCAGTTCTTC. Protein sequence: CASTPWLAGGGEQFF. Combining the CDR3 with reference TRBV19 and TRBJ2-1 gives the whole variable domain DGGITQSPKYLFRKEGQNVTLSCEQNLNHDAMYWYRQDPGQGLRLIYYSQIVNDFQKGDIAEGYSVSREKKESFPLTVTSAQKNPTAFYLCASTPWLAGGGEQFFGPGTRLTVL.

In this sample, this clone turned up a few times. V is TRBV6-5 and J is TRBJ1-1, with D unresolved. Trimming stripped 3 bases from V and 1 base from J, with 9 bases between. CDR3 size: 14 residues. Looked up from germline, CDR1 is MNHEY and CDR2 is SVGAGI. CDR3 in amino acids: CASSYRHQNTEAFF. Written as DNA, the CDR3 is TGTGCCAGCAGTTATAGACATCAGAACACTGAAGCTTTCTTT.

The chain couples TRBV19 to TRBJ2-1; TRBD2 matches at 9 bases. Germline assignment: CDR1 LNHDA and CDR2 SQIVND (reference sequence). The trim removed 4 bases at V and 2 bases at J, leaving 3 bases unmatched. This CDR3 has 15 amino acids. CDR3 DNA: TGTGCCAGTAGTAGGGTAGCGGGAGCCTACAATGAGCAGTTCTTC. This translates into CASSRVAGAYNEQFF.

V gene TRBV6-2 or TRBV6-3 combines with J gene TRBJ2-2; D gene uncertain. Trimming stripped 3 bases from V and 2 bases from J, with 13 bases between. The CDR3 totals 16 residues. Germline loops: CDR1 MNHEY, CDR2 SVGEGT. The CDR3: CASSYRRQTNTGELFF. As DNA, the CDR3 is TGTGCCAGCAGTTATAGAAGGCAGACTAACACCGGGGAGCTGTTTTTT.

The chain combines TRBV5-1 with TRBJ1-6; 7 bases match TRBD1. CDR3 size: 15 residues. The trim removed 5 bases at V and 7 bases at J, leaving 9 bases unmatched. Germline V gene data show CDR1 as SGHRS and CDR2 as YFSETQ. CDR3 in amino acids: CASREGGQRNSPLHF. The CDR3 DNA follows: TGCGCCAGCAGAGAGGGGGGACAGAGGAATTCACCCCTCCACTTT.

The CDR3 DNA is TGTGCCAGTAGTCCCCGGACAGATATTAATCAGCCCCAGCATTTT. This codes for CASSPRTDINQPQHF. This sequence joins TRBV19 and TRBJ1-5; D perhaps matches TRBD1 (6 bases). The CDR3 has 15 residues. Trimming pared 5 bases from V and 4 bases from J, leaving 15 bases between. The germline V gene encodes CDR1 LNHDA and CDR2 SQIVND (reference sequence).

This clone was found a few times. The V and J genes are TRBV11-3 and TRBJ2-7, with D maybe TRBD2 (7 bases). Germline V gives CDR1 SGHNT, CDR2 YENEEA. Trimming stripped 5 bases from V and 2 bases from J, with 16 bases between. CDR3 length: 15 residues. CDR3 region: CASSRSDGGPYEQYF. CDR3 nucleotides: TGTGCCAGCAGCCGTTCGGACGGGGGGCCCTACGAGCAGTACTTC.

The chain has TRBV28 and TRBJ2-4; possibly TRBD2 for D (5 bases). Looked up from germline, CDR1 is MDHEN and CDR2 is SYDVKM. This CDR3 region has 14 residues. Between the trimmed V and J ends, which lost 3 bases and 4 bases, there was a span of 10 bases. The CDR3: CASSLPPGKNIQYF. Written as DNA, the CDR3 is TGTGCCAGCAGTTTGCCCCCGGGAAAAAACATTCAGTACTTC.

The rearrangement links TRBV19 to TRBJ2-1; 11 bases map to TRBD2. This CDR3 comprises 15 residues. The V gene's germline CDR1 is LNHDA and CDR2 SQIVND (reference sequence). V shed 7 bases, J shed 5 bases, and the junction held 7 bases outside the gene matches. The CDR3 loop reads CASKSGTSGHNEQFF. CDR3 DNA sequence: TGTGCCAGTAAGTCTGGGACTAGCGGACACAATGAGCAGTTCTTC.

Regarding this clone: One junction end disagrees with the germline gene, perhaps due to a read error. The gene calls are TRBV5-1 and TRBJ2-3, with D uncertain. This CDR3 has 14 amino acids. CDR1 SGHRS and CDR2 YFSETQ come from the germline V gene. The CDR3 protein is CASAPISSTDTQYF. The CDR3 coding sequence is TGCGCCAGCGCCCCCATCAGTAGCACCGATACGCAGTATTTT.

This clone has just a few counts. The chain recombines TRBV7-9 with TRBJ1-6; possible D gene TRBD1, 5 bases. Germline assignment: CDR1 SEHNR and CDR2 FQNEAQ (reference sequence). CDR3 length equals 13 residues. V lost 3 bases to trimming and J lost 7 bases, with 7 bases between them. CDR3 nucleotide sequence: TGTGCCAGCAGCTTTGGGGGGAATTCACCCCTCCACTTT. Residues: CASSFGGNSPLHF. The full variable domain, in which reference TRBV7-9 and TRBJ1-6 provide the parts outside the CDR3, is DTGVSQNPRHKITKRGQNVTFRCDPISEHNRLYWYRQTLGQGPEFLTYFQNEAQLEKSRLLSDRFSAERPKGSFSTLEIQRTEQGDSAMYLCASSFGGNSPLHFGNGTRLTVT.

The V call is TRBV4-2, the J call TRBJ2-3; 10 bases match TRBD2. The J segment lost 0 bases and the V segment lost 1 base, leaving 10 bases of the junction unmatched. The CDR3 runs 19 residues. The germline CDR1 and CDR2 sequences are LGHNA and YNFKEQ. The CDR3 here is CASSQVGSSGSLSTDTQYF. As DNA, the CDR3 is TGTGCCAGCAGCCAAGTAGGGTCTAGCGGGAGCCTTAGCACAGATACGCAGTATTTT.

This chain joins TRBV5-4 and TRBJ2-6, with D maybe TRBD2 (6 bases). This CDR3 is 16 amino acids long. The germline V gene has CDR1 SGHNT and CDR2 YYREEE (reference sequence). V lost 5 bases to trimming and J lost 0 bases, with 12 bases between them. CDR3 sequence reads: CASRRGLNSGANVLTF. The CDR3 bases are TGTGCCAGCAGGCGGGGACTTAACTCTGGGGCCAACGTCCTGACTTTC.

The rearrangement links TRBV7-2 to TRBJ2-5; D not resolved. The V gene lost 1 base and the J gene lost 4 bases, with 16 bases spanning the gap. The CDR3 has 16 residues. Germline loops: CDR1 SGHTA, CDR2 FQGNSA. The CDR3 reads CASSLVRRGLGETQYF. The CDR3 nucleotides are TGTGCCAGCAGCTTAGTTAGACGCGGCCTAGGAGAGACCCAGTACTTC.

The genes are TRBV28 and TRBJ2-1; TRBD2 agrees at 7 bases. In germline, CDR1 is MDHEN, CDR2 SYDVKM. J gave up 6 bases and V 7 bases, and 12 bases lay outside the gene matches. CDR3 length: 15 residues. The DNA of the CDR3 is TGTGCCAGCATGGAGGGCGGGAGTGGTTTCAATGAGCAGTTCTTC. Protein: CASMEGGSGFNEQFF.